The entry below gives a single TCR beta chain sequence along with its context. This clone was counted a single time. No cognate antigen has been identified for it. Nothing much larger sits one base from this clone, and base qualities are not available. The cohort consisted of 600 to 700 healthy bone marrow donors. Cohort members were all nominally healthy when sampled, although unrecorded immune exposures were likely present. The donor tested CMV seropositive, placing the donor among the 250 to 350 seropositive members of the cohort. Each donor provided a peripheral blood sample, and peripheral blood mononuclear cells were used for TCR beta sequencing. The Qiagen DNeasy Blood Extraction Kit was used to extract genomic DNA from the blood cell samples. The record originates from a study of cytomegalovirus exposure and HLA in healthy donors (dated 2017 in TCRdb). A note on the overall study: According to an earlier analysis of several hundred of the donors, about 180 million T cells yielded 117 million unique TCR beta sequences and approximately 300 Gb of sequence data. On average, over 200,000 unique TCR beta nucleotide sequences were sequenced per donor among roughly 430 genotyped donors of the cohort, with approximately 18% of those sequences being non-productive. High-throughput TCR immunosequencing, statistical association of individual TCRs with disease status, and machine learning were combined to predict cytomegalovirus infection status. Every repertoire in the discovery cohort had been generated on one and the same sequencing platform. Because of strong linkage in the cohort, roughly five DR-DQ haplotypes were treated as single units for association and clustering. The study aimed to test whether signatures of past pathogen exposure could be identified by cataloging public T cell receptors. A later genetic analysis used genome-wide SNP genotypes for about 60% of the roughly 700 donors, treating that subset as a discovery cohort. Donor age, sex, ethnicity and CMV serostatus were collected together with the repertoire data. Among the roughly 400 genotyped donors, around 79% belonged to the genetic ancestry cluster associated with self-reported Caucasian donors. The number of donors typed differed by locus, with about 629-640 for A, B, C, DRB1 and DQB1, approximately 500 for DQA1, 606 for DPA1, and approximately 470 for DPB1. To decide whether each TCR beta V gene segment behaved as functional or pseudogenic, an earlier analysis of 587 of the donors relied on high-throughput TCR beta sequencing. The study used immunosequencing to profile the T cell repertoires of 666 subjects and linked those repertoires to cytomegalovirus serostatus. Along with the roughly 610-subject first cohort, a separate validation cohort of more than 90 different subjects was used. The later analysis used no new phenotypic data to find candidate immune exposures, relying instead on TCR beta sequences and their occurrence across donors. A later analysis re-analyzed previously published TCR beta repertoires from 500 to 700 donors and added high-resolution HLA genotyping to study TCR occurrence patterns. About 280 gigabases of sequencing data and around 80 million unique TCR sequences made up an early release that covered some 640 HLA-typed donors. Class I and class II HLA loci were covered by the typing at four-digit resolution. Findings and caveats that apply to the study as a whole: A later analysis found that HLA-associated TCR beta chains were more clonally expanded and had lower generation probabilities than equally common non-associated chains. In a later analysis, the rate of TCR association differed among HLA loci, with DRB1 alleles having the most associated TCRs and HLA-C alleles having the fewest. In vitro tests confirmed that a few of the cytomegalovirus-associated TCR beta chains recognize cytomegalovirus antigens. Some IMGT-functional V segments, including TRBV6-2 and TRBV6-3, could not be distinguished by the 87-base-pair reads and were therefore excluded. At a false discovery rate of 0.05, a later analysis linked fewer than 20,000 TCR beta sequences to specific HLA alleles. Immune exposure information for the cohort was limited to CMV serostatus. In an earlier analysis of some 500 of the donors, most TCR beta V segments were observed in productive rearrangements about 87% or about 30% of the time, broadly matching IMGT annotations. Because HLA typing was unavailable for some donors at each locus, only the typed subset was used in association tests. Correlated functional status among segregating V segments might be attributable to linkage disequilibrium, but an unknown experimental factor could not be ruled out. Strong co-occurrence of HLA alleles, especially DR and DQ, made assigning TCR associations to individual alleles difficult. The cohort was sequenced for TCR beta chains only, and without alpha or paired-chain data the features that could be detected were limited. A later analysis reported that several top co-occurrence clusters appeared linked to parvovirus B19, influenza, CMV and Epstein-Barr virus. It was suggested by the authors that the approach could potentially be generalized to other disease states and immunological phenotypes. Compared with the roughly 670-donor mean, donors in an Asian-associated ancestry cluster had fewer N-insertions in productive TCRs, according to a later genetic analysis. Most TCR sequences were seen in very few donors, while some public TCRs were found in many individuals. The study listed 150 to 200 TCR beta chains as associated with cytomegalovirus. A further reported finding was that TCR beta sequences accurately predicted the HLA-A and HLA-B alleles for most subjects in the first cohort. The classifier was reported to diagnose cytomegalovirus status with high specificity and sensitivity in both the original cohort and the validation cohort. Sequencing depth was assumed to be roughly uniform across donors in the presence/absence analyses, though that assumption may not hold. The earlier analysis of 587 of the donors excluded roughly 16 rarely observed V segments, including chromosome 9 orphons, because counts were too low. A cluster of highly shared sequence variants was judged likely to represent a technical artifact of the sequencing pipeline. In a later analysis, most CMV-associated TCR beta chains were found to appear HLA-restricted, with HLA associations seemingly driven largely by CMV exposure. V-gene and J-gene trimming of TCR beta chains was associated with a missense DCLRE1C variant in a later genetic analysis, and the association was replicated in an independent cohort.

Library construction relied on the immunoSEQ multiplex PCR assay. For the multiplex PCR, a mixture combining 60 forward primers for TCR Vbeta segments and 13 reverse primers for TCR Jbeta segments was used. A multiplex PCR assay on genomic DNA amplified the CDR3 region of rearranged TCR beta genes. The amplified TCR beta libraries were sequenced on the Illumina HiSeq System as 87-base-pair reads. The study's own analysis went as follows. In a later analysis, tens of millions of unique TCR beta chains were counted across the 650 to 700 repertoires, and around 10 million of these chains were shared by at least two donors. To remove PCR and sequencing errors, raw reads were error-corrected and collapsed into unique sequences using a nearest-neighbor algorithm that merged closely related sequences. V, D and J gene segments were assigned by aligning CDR3 sequences to IMGT reference sequences. Each retained sequence needed at least a six-nucleotide match to both a V gene segment and a J gene segment. Rearrangements were classified as productive when the CDR3 lacked stop codons and remained in frame with V and J, and all other rearrangements were classified as non-productive. CDR3 was defined according to IMGT convention as the region running from the second conserved V-encoded cysteine to the conserved J-encoded phenylalanine. In an earlier analysis of around 640 of the donors, sequences lacking an unambiguous match to a single V gene segment were excluded. In an earlier analysis of 587 of the donors, a V segment was called functional when productive rearrangements were above 56.7%, and segregating when the standard deviation between donors exceeded 5%. A statistical classification framework was built to diagnose cytomegalovirus status from the catalog of TCR beta chain sequences. In a later analysis, V and J genes were assigned by comparing TCR nucleotide sequences against IMGT/GENE-DB human TR gene sequences. Using the TCRdist pipeline, a later analysis assigned CDR3 sequences along with most-parsimonious VDJ recombination scenarios. A later analysis defined each TCR beta chain by its CDR3 amino acid sequence plus V-gene family, and excluded reads lacking a unique V-gene family. As a way to deal with suspected cross-contamination and a sequencing artifact, a later analysis dropped 500 to 700 nucleotide sequences that were highly shared and had low generation probability. In a later analysis, a clonal expansion index for each public chain was calculated from normalized within-repertoire ranks of inferred template counts. In a later analysis, generation probabilities were computed with a VDJ recombination model fitted to out-of-frame rearrangements, and the resulting probabilities were checked against IGoR. In a later analysis, hypergeometric tests were used to score TCR-TCR, TCR-HLA and TCR-CMV co-occurrence, with a repertoire-size bias correction applied to TCR pairs. False discovery rates were estimated in a later analysis by permuting HLA or CMV assignments 20 times. In a later analysis, co-occurring TCRs were grouped using DBSCAN, with TCRdist sequence similarity added in when clustering inside HLA-allele-positive subsets. Repertoires with fewer than 30,000 or more than 120,000 public chains, plus five repertoires with anomalous nucleotide sharing, were excluded from co-occurrence clustering. Held by TCRdb, this immuneACCESS table contains in-frame sequences only and omits some clones. Under half of the omission traces to an unresolved V gene where checked; the cause of the rest is unknown. That table gives V, J and clone size, and the DNA gave D and trimming. This sample lists about 190,000 clones; about four fifths were detected once. Approximately 5% of the sample is taken by the ten largest.

V and J are trimmed by 5 bases and 2 bases, and the gene matches miss 3 bases of the junction. The CDR3 contains 15 residues, cysteine and phenylalanine counted. The sequence is cut down to CDR3 DNA, 45 bases in frame from base 1. Looking up the germline V gene (reference sequence) yields CDR1 PRHDT and CDR2 FYEKMQ. Source material: PBMCs. The V and J segments used are TRBV13 and TRBJ1-6; 7 bases in the middle match TRBD1. The receptor comes from a man aged 25-45 years in good health and CMV-seropositive. The nucleotide sequence reads as follows: TGTGCCAGCAGCCAAGGGACAGCCTATAATTCACCCCTCCACTTT. The translation is CASSQGTAYNSPLHF.